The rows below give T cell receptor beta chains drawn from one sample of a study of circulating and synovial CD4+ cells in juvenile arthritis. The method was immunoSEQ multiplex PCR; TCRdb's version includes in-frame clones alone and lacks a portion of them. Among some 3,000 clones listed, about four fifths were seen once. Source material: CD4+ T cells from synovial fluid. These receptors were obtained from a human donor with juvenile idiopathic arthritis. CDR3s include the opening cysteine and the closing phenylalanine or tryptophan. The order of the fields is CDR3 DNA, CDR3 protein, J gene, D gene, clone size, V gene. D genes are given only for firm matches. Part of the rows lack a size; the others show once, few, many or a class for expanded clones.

cdr3_nt: TGTGCCTGGATGAATACCGGTAGCTATGGCTACACCTTC; cdr3_aa: CAWMNTGSYGYTF; j_call: TRBJ1-2; d_call: -; clone_size: -; v_call: TRBV30
cdr3_nt: TGCGCCAGCAGCCAAGAGTATTCGAGGGAGACCCAGTACTTC; cdr3_aa: CASSQEYSRETQYF; j_call: TRBJ2-5; d_call: -; clone_size: -; v_call: TRBV4-3
cdr3_nt: TGTGCCAGCAGCTTAGCTCAACAGGGATCCTATGGCTACACCTTC; cdr3_aa: CASSLAQQGSYGYTF; j_call: TRBJ1-2; d_call: -; clone_size: -; v_call: TRBV7-2
cdr3_nt: TGTGCCAGCAGCCAGGACAGGGGTATCTTTCCCGGGGCCAACGTCCTGACTTTC; cdr3_aa: CASSQDRGIFPGANVLTF; j_call: TRBJ2-6; d_call: TRBD1; clone_size: -; v_call: TRBV13
cdr3_nt: TGTGCCAGCACCCTAGCGGGAGCGGGCAGTAGCACAGATACGCAGTATTTT; cdr3_aa: CASTLAGAGSSTDTQYF; j_call: TRBJ2-3; d_call: TRBD2; clone_size: -; v_call: TRBV28
cdr3_nt: TGTGCCAGCAGCGTAGGACTAGCGGTCTACAATGAGCAGTTCTTC; cdr3_aa: CASSVGLAVYNEQFF; j_call: TRBJ2-1; d_call: TRBD2; clone_size: once; v_call: TRBV9
cdr3_nt: TGTGCCAGTAGCTACAGGGGGAACACTGAAGCTTTCTTT; cdr3_aa: CASSYRGNTEAFF; j_call: TRBJ1-1; d_call: TRBD1; clone_size: -; v_call: TRBV19
cdr3_nt: TGTGCCACCAGCAGAGATGGTTCAGGGGGTAGTGGCTACACCTTC; cdr3_aa: CATSRDGSGGSGYTF; j_call: TRBJ1-2; d_call: TRBD1; clone_size: -; v_call: TRBV15
cdr3_nt: TGTGCCACCAGCAGAGATACGGCCGTCTCAGGGAAGGCTTTCTTT; cdr3_aa: CATSRDTAVSGKAFF; j_call: TRBJ1-1; d_call: -; clone_size: -; v_call: TRBV15
cdr3_nt: TGTGCCAGCAGCTTAGGCAGTGCGGGGGGGCCGGGTGAGCAGTTCTTC; cdr3_aa: CASSLGSAGGPGEQFF; j_call: TRBJ2-1; d_call: TRBD2; clone_size: -; v_call: TRBV7-2
cdr3_nt: TGTGCCAGCAGTTTCCAGACAGGGTTTGGCTACACCTTC; cdr3_aa: CASSFQTGFGYTF; j_call: TRBJ1-2; d_call: TRBD1; clone_size: -; v_call: TRBV27
cdr3_nt: TGCGCCAGCAGCTTGGGCCCGGCAGGGCCTGGCGGGGGGGTTTACGAGCAGTACTTC; cdr3_aa: CASSLGPAGPGGGVYEQYF; j_call: TRBJ2-7; d_call: TRBD2; clone_size: -; v_call: TRBV5-1
cdr3_nt: TGTGCCAGCAGCTCCTCCGGGACAGGGGCCGCTCATAATTCCCCCCTCCACTTT; cdr3_aa: CASSSSGTGAAHNSPLHF; j_call: TRBJ1-6; d_call: TRBD1; clone_size: -; v_call: TRBV7-9
cdr3_nt: TGTGCCAGCAGTGATTCAGGGTATCAGCCCCAGCATTTT; cdr3_aa: CASSDSGYQPQHF; j_call: TRBJ1-5; d_call: -; clone_size: -; v_call: TRBV6-4
cdr3_nt: TGTGCCAGCAGTTTGGGGGGTGAGGAAAAACTGTTTTTT; cdr3_aa: CASSLGGEEKLFF; j_call: TRBJ1-4; d_call: -; clone_size: -; v_call: TRBV27
cdr3_nt: TGTGCCAGTAGTCACTTTGGAGGGGGCCTCGGCAATCAGCCCCAGCATTTT; cdr3_aa: CASSHFGGGLGNQPQHF; j_call: TRBJ1-5; d_call: TRBD1; clone_size: -; v_call: TRBV19
cdr3_nt: TGTGCCAGCGTCTGGGGGACAGCAGAGACCCAGTACTTC; cdr3_aa: CASVWGTAETQYF; j_call: TRBJ2-5; d_call: TRBD1; clone_size: -; v_call: TRBV6-1
cdr3_nt: TGTGCCAGCACCACGTCGGGGGGACCCTCACCCCTCCACTTT; cdr3_aa: CASTTSGGPSPLHF; j_call: TRBJ1-6; d_call: -; clone_size: -; v_call: TRBV28
cdr3_nt: TGTGCCAGCACCGAACGAGAGACACGGGGCTACACCTTC; cdr3_aa: CASTERETRGYTF; j_call: TRBJ1-2; d_call: -; clone_size: -; v_call: TRBV2
cdr3_nt: TGTGCCAGCAGTTTGGTCCCGGGAGTGTTTTCCTACGAGCAGTACTTC; cdr3_aa: CASSLVPGVFSYEQYF; j_call: TRBJ2-7; d_call: -; clone_size: -; v_call: TRBV28
cdr3_nt: TGTGCCAGCAGCACAACCCCCGCCGGGACAGGGATGGGGACCGAGCAGTACTTC; cdr3_aa: CASSTTPAGTGMGTEQYF; j_call: TRBJ2-7; d_call: TRBD1; clone_size: -; v_call: TRBV7-2
cdr3_nt: TGTGCCAGCAGGGGACAGAGTTACACTGAAGCTTTCTTT; cdr3_aa: CASRGQSYTEAFF; j_call: TRBJ1-1; d_call: TRBD1; clone_size: -; v_call: TRBV6-1
cdr3_nt: TGTGCCAGCAGCTACAGGGCAGGGATAACTAATGAAAAACTGTTTTTT; cdr3_aa: CASSYRAGITNEKLFF; j_call: TRBJ1-4; d_call: -; clone_size: -; v_call: TRBV27
cdr3_nt: TGTGCCGCTAGCCAGGGGAATTACAATGAGCAGTTCTTC; cdr3_aa: CAASQGNYNEQFF; j_call: TRBJ2-1; d_call: -; clone_size: -; v_call: TRBV2
cdr3_nt: TGTGCCAGCAGTCAACAGGGGCGCACAGATACGCAGTATTTT; cdr3_aa: CASSQQGRTDTQYF; j_call: TRBJ2-3; d_call: TRBD1; clone_size: -; v_call: TRBV2
cdr3_nt: TGCGCCAGCAGCCATAGTAGCTCCTACGAGCAGTACTTC; cdr3_aa: CASSHSSSYEQYF; j_call: TRBJ2-7; d_call: -; clone_size: -; v_call: TRBV4-1
cdr3_nt: TGTGCCAGCAGCTCTGCGTACGAGCAGTACTTC; cdr3_aa: CASSSAYEQYF; j_call: TRBJ2-7; d_call: -; clone_size: -; v_call: TRBV7-6
cdr3_nt: TGTGCCATCAGTGGGACCGCTAGAGGGGAGCAGTTCTTC; cdr3_aa: CAISGTARGEQFF; j_call: TRBJ2-1; d_call: -; clone_size: -; v_call: TRBV10-3
cdr3_nt: TGTGCCAGCAGCTTGACAGCTGAAGCTTTCTTT; cdr3_aa: CASSLTAEAFF; j_call: TRBJ1-1; d_call: -; clone_size: -; v_call: TRBV7-2
cdr3_nt: TGTGCCAGCAGATTAGGACTAGTCGGTATGGAGACCCAGTACTTC; cdr3_aa: CASRLGLVGMETQYF; j_call: TRBJ2-5; d_call: TRBD2; clone_size: -; v_call: TRBV7-9
cdr3_nt: TGTGCCAGCAGCTCGCCTGGCGGGAGCACCGGGGAGCTGTTTTTT; cdr3_aa: CASSSPGGSTGELFF; j_call: TRBJ2-2; d_call: TRBD2; clone_size: -; v_call: TRBV7-3
cdr3_nt: TGTGCCAGCAGAGGGGGGGGATCGCGCGAGCAGTACTTC; cdr3_aa: CASRGGGSREQYF; j_call: TRBJ2-7; d_call: -; clone_size: -; v_call: TRBV6-5
cdr3_nt: TGTGCCAGCAGCTTAACAGGCTATGGCTACACCTTC; cdr3_aa: CASSLTGYGYTF; j_call: TRBJ1-2; d_call: -; clone_size: -; v_call: TRBV7-9
cdr3_nt: TGTGCCAGCAGTAGTACAGGGTCCGGCACTGAAGCTTTCTTT; cdr3_aa: CASSSTGSGTEAFF; j_call: TRBJ1-1; d_call: -; clone_size: -; v_call: TRBV6-1
cdr3_nt: TGTGCCAGCAGCTATCCGGGACTAGCGGAGGTGCAGTACTTC; cdr3_aa: CASSYPGLAEVQYF; j_call: TRBJ2-7; d_call: TRBD2; clone_size: -; v_call: TRBV13
cdr3_nt: TGTGCCAGCAGTTTGCTAGCGGCAGATACGCAGTATTTT; cdr3_aa: CASSLLAADTQYF; j_call: TRBJ2-3; d_call: TRBD2; clone_size: -; v_call: TRBV27
cdr3_nt: TGTGCCAGCAGTGAACAGGGCAGATCGAGAGAGACCCAGTACTTC; cdr3_aa: CASSEQGRSRETQYF; j_call: TRBJ2-5; d_call: -; clone_size: -; v_call: TRBV6-1
cdr3_nt: TGTGCCAGCATGGCAGTACCAAGCAATCAGCCCCAGCATTTT; cdr3_aa: CASMAVPSNQPQHF; j_call: TRBJ1-5; d_call: -; clone_size: -; v_call: TRBV2
cdr3_nt: TGTGCCAGCACTCAGGTTATTGGGGCCAACGTCCTGACTTTC; cdr3_aa: CASTQVIGANVLTF; j_call: TRBJ2-6; d_call: -; clone_size: -; v_call: TRBV28
cdr3_nt: TGTGCCAGCAGACAGAGACAGGGGATCAACACCGGGGAGCTGTTTTTT; cdr3_aa: CASRQRQGINTGELFF; j_call: TRBJ2-2; d_call: TRBD1; clone_size: -; v_call: TRBV28
cdr3_nt: TGTGCCAGCAGCTTAAAGGTGGGACTAGCGGGGTCGGATACGCAGTATTTT; cdr3_aa: CASSLKVGLAGSDTQYF; j_call: TRBJ2-3; d_call: TRBD2; clone_size: -; v_call: TRBV7-3
cdr3_nt: TGTGCCAGCAGCCCCCAGGAGACCCAGTACTTC; cdr3_aa: CASSPQETQYF; j_call: TRBJ2-5; d_call: -; clone_size: -; v_call: TRBV7-9
cdr3_nt: TGCACCAGCAGCCAATTGGACAACCAAGAGACCCAGTACTTC; cdr3_aa: CTSSQLDNQETQYF; j_call: TRBJ2-5; d_call: -; clone_size: -; v_call: TRBV1
cdr3_nt: TGTGCCAGCAGTTACCGGGAGCGGTCCGGGGAGCTGTTTTTT; cdr3_aa: CASSYRERSGELFF; j_call: TRBJ2-2; d_call: -; clone_size: -; v_call: TRBV6-5
cdr3_nt: TGTGCCAGCAGTGATGGCGGGGGAAGCACAGATACGCAGTATTTT; cdr3_aa: CASSDGGGSTDTQYF; j_call: TRBJ2-3; d_call: TRBD2; clone_size: -; v_call: TRBV2
cdr3_nt: TGTGCCAGCAGTGCCGCCGTCGATAGTGAAAAACTGTTTTTT; cdr3_aa: CASSAAVDSEKLFF; j_call: TRBJ1-4; d_call: -; clone_size: once; v_call: TRBV2
cdr3_nt: TGTGCCAGCAGCCCAGGGACAGATGAACGACGGGATAGCAATCAGCCCCAGCATTTT; cdr3_aa: CASSPGTDERRDSNQPQHF; j_call: TRBJ1-5; d_call: TRBD1; clone_size: -; v_call: TRBV5-4
cdr3_nt: TGTGCCAGCAGAGAAAATACCGGGACAGGGGCTGGAAACACCATATATTTT; cdr3_aa: CASRENTGTGAGNTIYF; j_call: TRBJ1-3; d_call: TRBD1; clone_size: few; v_call: TRBV2
cdr3_nt: TGTGCCAGCGCCAAACTAGCGGTAGATACTGATAGTACGCAGTATTTT; cdr3_aa: CASAKLAVDTDSTQYF; j_call: TRBJ2-3; d_call: TRBD2; clone_size: -; v_call: TRBV9
cdr3_nt: TGTGCCAGCAGAGGAGCAATAGATACGCAGTATTTT; cdr3_aa: CASRGAIDTQYF; j_call: TRBJ2-3; d_call: -; clone_size: -; v_call: TRBV6-5
cdr3_nt: TGTGCCAGCAGTACCCAGGGGGTTGGGAATCAGCCCCAGCATTTT; cdr3_aa: CASSTQGVGNQPQHF; j_call: TRBJ1-5; d_call: TRBD1; clone_size: -; v_call: TRBV6-6
cdr3_nt: TGCGCCAGCAGCTGGGGACAGGGAGACGAAAAACTGTTTTTT; cdr3_aa: CASSWGQGDEKLFF; j_call: TRBJ1-4; d_call: TRBD1; clone_size: -; v_call: TRBV5-1
cdr3_nt: TGCGCCAGCAGCCGGGACTCATACGAGCAGTACTTC; cdr3_aa: CASSRDSYEQYF; j_call: TRBJ2-7; d_call: -; clone_size: once; v_call: TRBV5-1
cdr3_nt: TGTGCCAGCAGCTTAGAGACTAGCAGGGGCTACGAGCAGTACTTC; cdr3_aa: CASSLETSRGYEQYF; j_call: TRBJ2-7; d_call: -; clone_size: -; v_call: TRBV11-2
cdr3_nt: TGCGCCAGGATACGGGACAATGGACCATTT; cdr3_aa: CARIRDNGPF; j_call: TRBJ1-3; d_call: -; clone_size: few; v_call: TRBV10-1